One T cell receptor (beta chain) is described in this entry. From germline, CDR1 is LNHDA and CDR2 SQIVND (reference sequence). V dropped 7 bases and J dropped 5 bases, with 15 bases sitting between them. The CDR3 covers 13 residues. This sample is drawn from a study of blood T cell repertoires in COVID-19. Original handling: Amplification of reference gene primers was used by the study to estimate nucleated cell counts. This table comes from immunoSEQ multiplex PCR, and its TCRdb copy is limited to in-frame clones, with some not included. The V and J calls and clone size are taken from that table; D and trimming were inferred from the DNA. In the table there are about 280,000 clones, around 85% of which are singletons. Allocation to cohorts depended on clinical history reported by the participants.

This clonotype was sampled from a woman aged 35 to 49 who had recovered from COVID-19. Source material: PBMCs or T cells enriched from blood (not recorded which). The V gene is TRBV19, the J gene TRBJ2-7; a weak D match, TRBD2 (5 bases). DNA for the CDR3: TGTGCCAGTAATTCGGGAAGGCTCGACGAGCAGTACTTC. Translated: CASNSGRLDEQYF.